These T cell receptor beta chains were read from a single sample in a study of blood T cell repertoires in COVID-19. Some clones are missing from TCRdb's copy, which holds only in-frame ones; the method was immunoSEQ multiplex PCR. The top ten clones hold approximately 4.5% of a sample with about 79,000 clones, about 90% of them seen once. The sample consisted of peripheral blood. The origin of the receptors is a man aged 50 to 60 with active COVID-19. Each CDR3 is given with its conserved first and last residue. A D gene is named only where the DNA matches it firmly. A clone size is listed for some rows: how often the clone was seen (once, few, many), or a class if it is expanded.

CDR3aa	CDR3nt	v_gene	j_gene	abundance	d_gene
CASNPDRGFHNEQFF	TGTGCCAGCAACCCGGACAGGGGCTTCCACAATGAGCAGTTCTTC	TRBV6-5	TRBJ2-1	-	TRBD1
CARVVYQNRAEAFF	TGTGCCAGAGTTGTCTACCAAAATCGGGCTGAAGCTTTCTTT	TRBV2	TRBJ1-1	-	-
CASSLVTAGGPGRDTQYF	TGTGCCAGCAGCTTGGTTACTGCGGGAGGGCCGGGGAGAGATACGCAGTATTTT	TRBV5-4	TRBJ2-3	-	TRBD2
CASSYGQSGANVLTF	TGCGCCAGCAGTTATGGGCAATCTGGGGCCAACGTCCTGACTTTC	TRBV5-1	TRBJ2-6	-	-
CASRAQSGANVLTF	TGTGCCAGCAGAGCGCAATCTGGGGCCAACGTCCTGACTTTC	TRBV2	TRBJ2-6	-	-
CASSVSRGSGYNEQFF	TGTGCCAGCAGCGTTTCAAGGGGTAGCGGCTACAATGAGCAGTTCTTC	TRBV7-9	TRBJ2-1	-	-
CASSPGTGGLNEKLFF	TGCGCCAGCAGCCCCGGGACAGGGGGCCTTAATGAAAAACTGTTTTTT	TRBV5-1	TRBJ1-4	-	TRBD1
CASSDRTFPMQFF	TGTGCCAGCAGCGACCGGACTTTTCCGATGCAGTTCTTC	TRBV2	TRBJ2-1	-	-
CSASFLAGDRFSTDTQYF	TGCAGTGCTAGTTTTCTAGCGGGAGACCGGTTTAGCACAGATACGCAGTATTTT	TRBV20-1	TRBJ2-3	-	TRBD2
CASSDLSGETQYF	TGTGCCAGCAGCGACCTCAGCGGAGAGACCCAGTACTTC	TRBV9	TRBJ2-5	-	-
CSVERGTGYTQYF	TGCAGCGTTGAAAGGGGGACCGGGTATACGCAGTATTTT	TRBV29-1	TRBJ2-3	-	-
CASSQESAGELFF	TGTGCCAGCAGCCAAGAGTCAGCCGGGGAGCTGTTTTTT	TRBV4-2	TRBJ2-2	-	-
CASSQGKGGLTPLSYEQYF	TGTGCCAGCAGCCAAGGTAAAGGGGGCTTGACCCCCCTCTCCTACGAGCAGTACTTC	TRBV3-1/TRBV3-2	TRBJ2-7	once	TRBD1
CASSTPPRLPIDYEQYF	TGTGCCAGCAGCACCCCCCCGCGGCTCCCCATCGACTACGAGCAGTACTTC	TRBV11-2	TRBJ2-7	-	-
CASTKTGGYGYTF	TGTGCCAGCACCAAGACAGGGGGCTATGGCTACACCTTC	TRBV7-2	TRBJ1-2	-	TRBD1
CASSIGLMNQPQHF	TGTGCCAGTAGTATCGGTTTGATGAATCAGCCCCAGCATTTT	TRBV19	TRBJ1-5	-	-
CASSLVQLDRGSPLHF	TGTGCCAGCAGCTTAGTCCAGTTGGACAGGGGTTCACCCCTCCACTTT	TRBV7-2	TRBJ1-6	once	TRBD1
CASSNGQGANSPLHF	TGTGCCAGCAGCAATGGACAGGGGGCGAATTCACCCCTCCACTTT	TRBV5-6	TRBJ1-6	-	TRBD1
CASSLDRGGGLSDTQYF	TGTGCCAGCAGCTTAGATCGCGGAGGGGGCTTGTCAGATACGCAGTATTTT	TRBV11-2	TRBJ2-3	-	-
CASSQVTGGQPQHF	TGTGCCAGCAGCCAAGTGACAGGGGGTCAGCCCCAGCATTTT	TRBV3-1/TRBV3-2	TRBJ1-5	-	TRBD1
CASSPREGGSGANVLTF	TGTGCCAGCAGCCCCCGGGAGGGAGGCTCTGGGGCCAACGTCCTGACTTTC	TRBV7-8	TRBJ2-6	once	TRBD2
CASSVSGTGELFF	TGTGCCAGCAGTGTAAGCGGCACCGGGGAGCTGTTTTTT	TRBV6-4	TRBJ2-2	-	-
CASSVAGQDSGNTIYF	TGTGCCAGCAGCGTAGCGGGACAAGACTCTGGAAACACCATATATTTT	TRBV9	TRBJ1-3	-	-
CASSLSLAGGHRDTQYF	TGTGCCAGCAGCTTAAGCCTAGCGGGGGGGCACAGAGATACGCAGTATTTT	TRBV11-3	TRBJ2-3	-	TRBD2
CASSLQGPGNTIYF	TGTGCCAGCAGCTTACAGGGGCCCGGAAACACCATATATTTT	TRBV5-4	TRBJ1-3	-	TRBD1
CASSLSGGDHEQYF	TGTGCCAGCAGCTTGAGTGGAGGGGATCACGAGCAGTACTTC	TRBV5-4	TRBJ2-7	-	-
CASRHAHRGKETQYF	TGTGCAAGTCGCCACGCGCACAGAGGGAAAGAGACCCAGTACTTC	TRBV12-2	TRBJ2-5	-	-
CASSRTSTGEQYF	TGTGCCAGCAGCCGAACCTCTACGGGCGAGCAGTACTTC	TRBV11-3	TRBJ2-7	-	-
CASSSGTGRYDEQYF	TGTGCCAGTAGTTCCGGGACAGGGAGATACGACGAGCAGTACTTC	TRBV19	TRBJ2-7	-	TRBD1
CSVDPVDEQFF	TGCAGCGTTGACCCCGTAGATGAGCAGTTCTTC	TRBV29-1	TRBJ2-1	-	-
CASSLLAQGFISYEQYF	TGTGCCAGCAGCTTACTGGCCCAGGGTTTTATCTCCTACGAGCAGTACTTC	TRBV7-8	TRBJ2-7	-	-
CASSGLPPYEQYF	TGTGCCAGCAGTGGACTACCTCCCTACGAGCAGTACTTC	TRBV28	TRBJ2-7	-	-
CASSPGLPSYEQYF	TGTGCCAGCAGTCCGGGACTACCATCCTACGAGCAGTACTTC	TRBV2	TRBJ2-7	-	TRBD2
CASSLMARGGSNEQFF	TGTGCCAGCAGCTTAATGGCTCGGGGGGGATCCAATGAGCAGTTCTTC	TRBV7-8	TRBJ2-1	few	TRBD2
CASSLSTDTQYF	TGTGCCAGCAGTCTAAGCACAGATACGCAGTATTTT	TRBV12-3/TRBV12-4	TRBJ2-3	-	-
CASSWGQVQGGETQYF	TGTGCCAGCAGCTGGGGACAGGTACAGGGCGGAGAGACCCAGTACTTC	TRBV7-9	TRBJ2-5	-	TRBD1
CASSLTLNYGYTF	TGTGCCAGTAGTTTGACATTGAACTATGGCTACACCTTC	TRBV19	TRBJ1-2	-	-
CASSSHRQGSNSPLHF	TGTGCCAGTTCCTCTCACCGACAGGGATCGAATTCACCCCTCCACTTT	TRBV19	TRBJ1-6	-	TRBD1
CASSIGSKGSEQFF	TGTGCCAGTAGTATAGGCTCGAAGGGGTCGGAGCAGTTCTTC	TRBV19	TRBJ2-1	-	-
CASGSRAQYQETQYF	TGTGCCAGCGGATCGCGGGCCCAATACCAAGAGACCCAGTACTTC	TRBV28	TRBJ2-5	-	-